The clone carrying this T cell receptor beta chain occurred many times. V was pared by 0 bases and J by 5 bases, with 9 bases of the junction left unmatched. The germline V gene encodes CDR1 SGHTA and CDR2 FQGTGA. The CDR3 runs 18 residues. The entry originates in a study of T cells in Graves' hyperthyroidism and ophthalmopathy. The CDR3 regions of TCR beta were amplified from RNA transcripts. First-round RT-PCR with HTBI primers amplified the TCR CDR3 region. MiXCR was run by TCRdb on the multiplex PCR reads, yielding one entry per CDR3 protein. This sample carries under 300,000 distinct CDR3 sequences, roughly 15% of them seen once, and the ten largest clones take 30% to 35%.

The sequence came from a woman between 45 and 60 years old with Graves' hyperthyroidism that later progressed to Graves' ophthalmopathy. Sample: blood. J is TRBJ2-7 and V is TRBV7-3; 14 bases map to TRBD2. CDR3 amino acids: CASSLTRLAGGPGDEQYF. CDR3 DNA: TGTGCCAGCAGCTTAACTCGACTAGCGGGAGGGCCAGGCGACGAGCAGTACTTC. The full variable domain, completed using reference TRBV7-3 and TRBJ2-7, is GAGVSQTPSNKVTEKGKYVELRCDPISGHTALYWYRQSLGQGPEFLIYFQGTGAADDSGLPNDRFFAVRPEGSVSTLKIQRTERGDSAVYLCASSLTRLAGGPGDEQYFGPGTRLTVT.